Shown below are 9 T cell receptor beta chains from a single sample sequenced in a study of T cell responses to AZD1222 COVID-19 vaccine listed by TCRdb under 2021. Explained via the paper, the time point label denotes: about 28 days (+/-7) after the second vaccine dose. Receptor amplification or capture employed the immunoSEQ multiplex PCR assay. The table comes from immuneACCESS by way of TCRdb, which keeps in-frame sequences with V and J called. Part of the clones is missing from these tables; in studies checked, under half for an unresolved V gene and the rest for unknown reasons. The sample data list 150,000 or so clones, and approximately 90% of these were observed just once. Around 1.3% of the sample is in the top ten clones. This material consisted of peripheral blood, taken 28 days after the second AZD1222 dose. These TCRs come from an adult who received the AZD1222 COVID-19 vaccine.

The CDR3 nucleotides are TGTGCCATCAGGGCCGGGACAGGGTGGGGGCAAGAGACCCAGTACTTC. Amino acid sequence: CAIRAGTGWGQETQYF. The chain couples TRBV10-3 to TRBJ2-5; 9 positions match TRBD1. The CDR3 is 16 residues long. CDR1 and CDR2 (germline): ENHRY, SYGVKD. V was clipped by 6 bases and J by 2 bases; unmatched bases: 10.

The V gene is TRBV6-2 or TRBV6-3, the J gene TRBJ1-1, with D unresolved. The CDR3 has 16 amino acids. V lost 6 bases and J lost 0, with 17 bases in between. CDR1 is MNHEY and CDR2 is SVGEGT in the germline V gene. CDR3 region: CASSPLMSMMNTEAFF. The CDR3 DNA sequence: TGTGCCAGCAGCCCCCTGATGTCCATGATGAACACTGAAGCTTTCTTT.

This clone was counted once. This chain joins TRBV19 and TRBJ1-2; the D gene is possibly TRBD1 (6 bases). The CDR3 loop spans 14 amino acids. Germline CDR1 LNHDA, CDR2 SQIVND (reference sequence). Between the trimmed V and J ends, which lost 6 bases and 2 bases, there was a span of 13 bases. CDR3 DNA: TGTGCCAGTAGCCCGGGACACCCCAACTATGGCTACACCTTC. Encoded protein: CASSPGHPNYGYTF.

This chain connects TRBV27 to TRBJ2-3; a possible D gene is TRBD1 (6 bases). Germline V lookup: CDR1 MNHEY, CDR2 SMNVEV (reference sequence). V lost 9 bases and J 1 base, leaving 20 bases between the germline ends. The CDR3 runs 16 residues. The CDR3 coding sequence is TGTGCCAGTATACCGGGACACCATTTGGGCACAGATACGCAGTATTTT. This gives the protein CASIPGHHLGTDTQYF.

V is TRBV6-5 and J is TRBJ1-1; 8 nucleotides match TRBD1. Germline CDR1 is MNHEY and CDR2 is SVGAGI. CDR3 length: 14 amino acids. The V and J ends lost 5 bases and 6 bases, in that order; junction bases with no gene match: 8. The CDR3 sequence: CASSLTGGRSEAFF. CDR3 sequence (DNA): TGTGCCAGCAGTCTCACAGGGGGACGTTCTGAAGCTTTCTTT.

The chain employs TRBV27 and TRBJ1-5; 7 bases fit TRBD1. This CDR3 is 17 amino acids long. The junction had 13 bases not matched to a gene; V was cut back by 8 bases and J by 0 bases. Germline assignment: CDR1 MNHEY and CDR2 SMNVEV (reference sequence). DNA of the CDR3: TGTGCCAGCCGATCCGGGACAGTACCTTTTAGCAATCAGCCCCAGCATTTT. Its protein product is CASRSGTVPFSNQPQHF.

This clone was counted once. The V and J genes are TRBV30 and TRBJ1-6; no definite D call. Germline CDR1 GTSNPN, CDR2 SVGIG (reference sequence). The CDR3 length is 15 residues. V dropped 0 bases and J dropped 3 bases, with 9 bases sitting between them. CDR3 residues: CAWSVAGFYNSPLHF. In nucleotides, the CDR3 is TGTGCCTGGAGTGTCGCCGGTTTCTATAATTCACCCCTCCACTTT.

The chain employs TRBV13 and TRBJ1-6; unclear D gene. V was pared by 5 bases and J by 14 bases, with 16 bases between. The CDR3 sequence is 13 residues long. The germline gives CDR1 PRHDT, CDR2 FYEKMQ (reference sequence). CDR3 DNA sequence: TGTGCCAGCAGCAGGGCCATCCCCCGGGCCCTCCACTTT. Protein product: CASSRAIPRALHF.

The chain joins TRBV19 to TRBJ1-2; 7 bases are shared with TRBD1. Germline-derived CDR1 and CDR2 are LNHDA and SQIVND (reference sequence). This CDR3 comprises 16 residues. J lost 8 bases, V lost 4 bases, and 16 bases had no gene match. The CDR3 DNA is TGTGCCAGTAGTAACCGCCGGGACAGACTCATGGAAGGCTACACCTTC. Residues: CASSNRRDRLMEGYTF.